This passage covers 3 T cell receptor beta chains from one sample sequenced in a study of brain metastases from non-small cell lung cancer. Profiled with immunoSEQ multiplex PCR; TCRdb holds only in-frame clones, not every one. Of 2,000 or so clones in the sample, 80% to 90% were seen once. The sequencing input was tumor-adjacent normal tissue. These TCRs come from a donor older than 35 with non-small cell lung cancer.

V gene TRBV24-1 combines with J gene TRBJ2-3; D is ambiguous. The germline CDR1 and CDR2 sequences are KGHDR and SFDVKD. The V end was cut by 7 bases, the J end by 1 base, with 2 bases between. The CDR3 totals 11 residues. The CDR3 DNA follows: TGTGCCACCAGCCGCACAGATACGCAGTATTTT. Protein product: CATSRTDTQYF.

This chain connects TRBV2 to TRBJ1-1; D is ambiguous. The CDR3 is 11 residues long. Deletions cut 9 bases from V and 1 base from J, with 6 bases between. CDR1 is SNHLY, CDR2 FYNNEI, per germline. DNA for the CDR3: TGTGCCAGGCAAACGAACACTGAAGCTTTCTTT. It yields the protein CARQTNTEAFF.

The chain links TRBV30 to TRBJ1-5; 8 positions match TRBD1. CDR1 is GTSNPN and CDR2 is SVGIG in the germline V gene (reference sequence). V gave up 6 bases and J gave up 6 bases; unmatched junction bases: 10. The CDR3 is 14 amino acids. CDR3 nucleotide sequence: TGTGCCTGTTCGGACCCTGGGACAGGTCAGCCCCAGCATTTT. It specifies CACSDPGTGQPQHF.